One sample yielded the 26 T cell receptor beta chains listed below, sequenced in a study of a mutant IDH1 vaccine in newly diagnosed glioma. Time point specified: week 5, during vaccination. The investigators gave 300 ug of mutant IDH1 20-mer peptide in each vaccine dose, together with topical imiquimod. The table came from immunoSEQ multiplex PCR; TCRdb's copy has only in-frame clones and leaves some out. This sample has about 37,000 clones, with approximately 80% found just once. Their antigens are not known. This specimen was PBMCs, taken from a glioma patient whose treatment included an IDH1 peptide vaccine. The origin of the receptors is a man aged 30-40 years with glioma.

This clone has only a few counts. The gene calls are TRBV30 and TRBJ1-1; possibly TRBD1 for D (5 bases). Deletions cut 6 bases from V and 4 bases from J, with 21 bases between. The CDR3 has 15 amino acids. Germline V gives CDR1 GTSNPN, CDR2 SVGIG (reference sequence). CDR3 in DNA: TGTGCCTGCCCCGAGTGGGGCGTCGGAGGCACTGAAGCTTTCTTT. It encodes CACPEWGVGGTEAFF.

J is TRBJ2-1 and V is TRBV7-6, with TRBD2 matching over 10 bases. Per the germline V gene, CDR1 is SGHVS and CDR2 is FNYEAQ. After removal of 2 bases from V and 8 bases from J, the junction contained 12 bases not matched to a gene. This CDR3 has 17 residues. The CDR3 region has the DNA TGTGCCAGCAGCTTACGTAGCGGGGGGATACTTCTGGATGAGCAGTTCTTC. Its translation is CASSLRSGGILLDEQFF.

The chain employs TRBV7-2 and TRBJ2-5, with D uncertain. V lost 0 bases and J lost 5, with 7 bases in between. The CDR3 is 13 amino acids. The germline V gene encodes CDR1 SGHTA and CDR2 FQGNSA. The chain's CDR3 is CASSLAPEETQYF. The DNA of the CDR3 is TGTGCCAGCAGCTTAGCGCCGGAGGAGACCCAGTACTTC.

The chain uses TRBV5-8 and TRBJ2-2; D is unclear. This CDR3 has 15 amino acids. Germline V CDR1 and CDR2: SGHTS, YDEGEE. V lost 0 bases, J lost 5 bases, and 11 bases lay in between. Here the CDR3 reads CASSLGQVETGELFF. The DNA for the CDR3 is TGTGCCAGCAGCTTGGGCCAGGTGGAGACCGGGGAGCTGTTTTTT.

This clone was counted a single time. The V gene is TRBV7-6, the J gene TRBJ2-6; TRBD1 matches 7 bases. The junction had 16 bases not matched to a gene; V was cut back by 5 bases and J by 0 bases. This CDR3 has 20 residues. CDR1 and CDR2 from the germline V gene are SGHVS and FNYEAQ. The chain's CDR3 is CASSAQTSPGTVSGANVLTF. CDR3 DNA sequence: TGTGCCAGCAGCGCACAGACAAGTCCCGGGACAGTCTCTGGGGCCAACGTCCTGACTTTC.

The chain links TRBV11-3 to TRBJ2-1; 7 bases line up with TRBD2. This CDR3 is 15 amino acids long. Germline V lookup: CDR1 SGHNT, CDR2 YENEEA. V shed 0 bases, J shed 3 bases, and the junction held 2 bases outside the gene matches. CDR3 in DNA: TGTGCCAGCAGCTTAGAGGCGGGGGTCTACAATGAGCAGTTCTTC. Translation gives CASSLEAGVYNEQFF.

The J gene is TRBJ1-2, the V gene TRBV30; weak D call: TRBD1 (5 bases). Germline CDR1 and CDR2: GTSNPN and SVGIG (reference sequence). CDR3 length: 16 amino acids. The germline V and J ends were trimmed by 0 bases and 4 bases, with 18 bases remaining between them. This chain's CDR3 is CAWSVLDRQFVYGYTF. CDR3 coding DNA: TGTGCCTGGAGTGTACTTGATCGACAGTTCGTCTATGGCTACACCTTC. The entire variable domain, with the rest obtained from reference TRBV30 and TRBJ1-2, is as follows: SQTIHQWPATLVQPVGSPLSLECTVEGTSNPNLYWYRQAAGRGLQLLFYSVGIGQISSEVPQNLSASRPQDRQFILSSKKLLLSDSGFYLCAWSVLDRQFVYGYTFGSGTRLTVV.

This CDR3 is CASSYSGEQYF. CDR3 DNA: TGTGCCAGCAGTTACTCAGGCGAGCAGTACTTC. This chain uses TRBV6-6 with TRBJ2-7, with D hard to call. CDR1 MNHNY and CDR2 SVGAGI come from the germline V gene (reference sequence). This CDR3 is 11 amino acids long. V lost 0 bases and J lost 6, with 3 bases in between.

The chain has TRBV11-2 and TRBJ1-4; perhaps TRBD1 as D (5 bases). The V gene lost 2 bases and the J gene lost 3 bases, with 19 bases spanning the gap. This CDR3 spans 18 amino acids. The germline V gene encodes CDR1 SGHAT and CDR2 FQNNGV. CDR3 sequence: CASSLNGWDVTANEKLFF. CDR3 coding DNA: TGTGCCAGCAGCTTAAACGGTTGGGACGTGACAGCTAATGAAAAACTGTTTTTT.

The genes are TRBV4-1 and TRBJ1-2; TRBD1 is a possible D gene (5 bases). The V end was cut by 1 base, the J end by 5 bases, with 14 bases between. Per the germline V gene, CDR1 is MGHRA and CDR2 is YSYEKL. The CDR3 totals 15 residues. CDR3 loop: CASSQVTEGTYGYTF. The CDR3 nucleotides read TGCGCCAGCAGCCAAGTGACAGAAGGAACTTATGGCTACACCTTC.

This clone was found once. The chain carries TRBV19 and TRBJ2-1; 8 positions agree with TRBD2. V shed 3 bases, J shed 15 bases, and the junction held 16 bases outside the gene matches. CDR1 is LNHDA, CDR2 SQIVND, per germline (reference sequence). CDR3 size: 15 residues. The CDR3 DNA reads as TGTGCCAGTAGTATGGTCTGGGGAGGCGGGAGGTTAGTGTTCTTC. Protein sequence: CASSMVWGGGRLVFF.

The chain couples TRBV6-6 to TRBJ1-6, with D possibly matching TRBD1 (6 bases). Trimming removed 5 bases from V and 7 bases from J, with 15 bases in between. The CDR3 is 15 residues long. CDR1 is MNHNY, CDR2 SVGAGI, per germline (reference sequence). CDR3 nucleotide sequence: TGTGCCAGCAGTCCGGCCCAGGGGTGGAATTCACCCCTCCACTTT. Its translation is CASSPAQGWNSPLHF.

The V gene is TRBV11-2, the J gene TRBJ2-3; 10 bases are shared with TRBD2. J was trimmed by 4 bases and V by 5 bases; bases with no gene match: 6. The CDR3 extends over 15 amino acids. Germline V gene lookup returns CDR1 SGHAT and CDR2 FQNNGV. The chain's CDR3 is CASSPHLAGADTQYF. CDR3 bases: TGTGCCAGCAGCCCACACCTAGCGGGGGCAGATACGCAGTATTTT.

The rearrangement uses TRBV5-1 and TRBJ2-1, with a possible D match to TRBD1 (5 bases). In germline, CDR1 is SGHRS, CDR2 YFSETQ. The V end was cut by 2 bases, the J end by 4 bases, with 13 bases between. The CDR3 extends over 15 amino acids. CDR3 protein: CASSLTGRRYNEQFF. The DNA for the CDR3 is TGCGCCAGCAGCTTAACAGGTCGAAGGTACAATGAGCAGTTCTTC.

This chain joins TRBV29-1 and TRBJ1-1, with D perhaps matching TRBD1 (5 bases). Per germline, CDR1 SQVTM and CDR2 ANQGSEA. Trimming pared 4 bases from V and 3 bases from J, leaving 18 bases between. CDR3 length equals 15 residues. CDR3 in amino acids: CSVGIGPGGDTEAFF. In DNA form, the CDR3 reads TGCAGCGTTGGGATAGGGCCCGGGGGTGACACTGAAGCTTTCTTT.

The chain employs TRBV7-9 and TRBJ1-1; D is unresolved. The CDR3 runs to 13 residues. Per the germline V gene, CDR1 is SEHNR and CDR2 is FQNEAQ (reference sequence). The chain's CDR3 is CATQGMRDTEAFF. Written as DNA, the CDR3 is TGTGCTACCCAAGGGATGAGGGACACTGAAGCTTTCTTT.

The chain carries TRBV6-5 and TRBJ1-2; D uncertain. The CDR3 covers 14 residues. The germline gives CDR1 MNHEY, CDR2 SVGAGI. With 0 bases removed from V and 3 bases from J, the gap between germline ends came to 8 bases. CDR3 amino acids: CASSYSRQDYGYTF. DNA for the CDR3: TGTGCCAGCAGTTACTCGAGGCAGGACTATGGCTACACCTTC.

The chain is built from TRBV9 and TRBJ2-5, with 13 bases lining up with TRBD2. The germline V gene has CDR1 SGDLS and CDR2 YYNGEE. The CDR3 contains 16 residues. V shed 3 bases, J shed 2 bases, and the junction held 4 bases outside the gene matches. In DNA form, the CDR3 reads TGTGCCAGCAGCGCCCTGACTAGCGGGAGGCAAGAGACCCAGTACTTC. As protein: CASSALTSGRQETQYF.

The CDR3 DNA is TGTGCCAGCAGTTTAACCGACAGTTTCGGGATAAATGAAAAACTGTTTTTT. This codes for CASSLTDSFGINEKLFF. V is TRBV27 and J is TRBJ1-4; D is possibly TRBD1 (5 bases). Germline loops: CDR1 MNHEY, CDR2 SMNVEV (reference sequence). CDR3 length: 17 residues. The germline V and J ends were trimmed by 2 bases and 5 bases, with 18 bases remaining between them.

The rearrangement joins TRBV5-1 to TRBJ1-1, with D possibly matching TRBD1 (5 bases). Trimming took 0 bases from V and 0 from J, leaving 18 bases between them. Germline V CDR1 and CDR2: SGHRS, YFSETQ. The CDR3 has 18 residues. CDR3 loop: CASSLVPGQGAMNTEAFF. The CDR3 bases are TGCGCCAGCAGCTTGGTTCCGGGGCAGGGAGCAATGAACACTGAAGCTTTCTTT.

The chain recombines TRBV30 with TRBJ2-7, with a tentative D call TRBD1 (5 bases). The CDR3 consists of 16 residues. The V and J ends lost 2 bases and 0 bases respectively, with 17 bases between them. Germline CDR1 is GTSNPN and CDR2 is SVGIG (reference sequence). Written as DNA, the CDR3 is TGTGCCTGGAGTTCCGGTAGGGGAAGGGTCTCCTACGAGCAGTACTTC. Its protein is CAWSSGRGRVSYEQYF. Together with reference TRBV30 and TRBJ2-7, the CDR3 gives the full variable domain: SQTIHQWPATLVQPVGSPLSLECTVEGTSNPNLYWYRQAAGRGLQLLFYSVGIGQISSEVPQNLSASRPQDRQFILSSKKLLLSDSGFYLCAWSSGRGRVSYEQYFGPGTRLTVT.

The genes are TRBV7-2 and TRBJ1-3, with TRBD1 matching over 8 bases. The CDR3 sequence is 15 residues long. CDR1 and CDR2 (germline): SGHTA, FQGNSA. Trimming took 4 bases from V and 2 from J; bases not matched to a gene: 4. The CDR3 DNA is TGTGCCAGCAGCTCCGACAGGGGAACTGGAAACACCATATATTTT. Its translation is CASSSDRGTGNTIYF.

The gene calls are TRBV7-2 and TRBJ2-2; D is tentatively TRBD1 or TRBD2 (5 bases each). The germline V gene has CDR1 SGHTA and CDR2 FQGNSA. V dropped 4 bases and J dropped 3 bases, with 18 bases sitting between them. The length of the CDR3 is 17 residues. This CDR3 reads CASSSRGILRDTGELFF. The CDR3 nucleotides are TGTGCCAGCAGCTCCCGGGGCATTCTACGGGACACCGGGGAGCTGTTTTTT.

The chain uses TRBV19 and TRBJ1-1; D is unclear. V lost 6 bases and J lost 3, with 14 bases in between. CDR1 LNHDA and CDR2 SQIVND come from the germline V gene (reference sequence). The CDR3 contains 14 residues. Here the CDR3 reads CASRQDLRDTEAFF. CDR3 sequence (DNA): TGTGCCAGTAGGCAGGATCTTAGGGACACTGAAGCTTTCTTT.

V is TRBV30 and J is TRBJ1-5, with D perhaps TRBD1 (6 bases). From germline, CDR1 is GTSNPN and CDR2 SVGIG (reference sequence). This CDR3 spans 17 amino acids. V dropped 0 bases and J dropped 3 bases, with 18 bases sitting between them. The CDR3 spells CAWSVRGLAGNNQPQHF. The CDR3 DNA reads TGTGCCTGGAGTGTTAGGGGGTTGGCAGGCAACAATCAGCCCCAGCATTTT.

The chain employs TRBV5-1 and TRBJ1-2, with D unclear. V lost 0 bases and J lost 4, with 10 bases in between. Germline-derived CDR1 and CDR2 are SGHRS and YFSETQ. This CDR3 has 14 residues. Written as DNA, the CDR3 is TGCGCCAGCAGCTTGGAAGCAGAATCCTATGGCTACACCTTC. It codes for CASSLEAESYGYTF. The full variable domain, its missing parts supplied by reference TRBV5-1 and TRBJ1-2, is KAGVTQTPRYLIKTRGQQVTLSCSPISGHRSVSWYQQTPGQGLQFLFEYFSETQRNKGNFPGRFSGRQFSNSRSEMNVSTLELGDSALYLCASSLEAESYGYTFGSGTRLTVV.